Sequencing of this TCR beta chain was carried out in a study of post-analysis software for immune sequencing data. Overall study context: The courses of disease that were included comprised relapsing-remitting, secondary progressive and progressive-relapsing multiple sclerosis. Study-wide points: Five TRBV segments (TRBV5-6, TRBV5-1 and TRBV20-1 among them) occurred more frequently in patients than in controls. Pronounced co-clustering by F measure was evident among identically batched samples.

The CDR3 contains 15 residues. Trimming cost V 2 bases and J 3 bases; bases outside gene matches: 4. Germline CDR1 SQVTM, CDR2 ANQGSEA. Turning to this clonotype: The antigen remains unidentified.

cDNA libraries of TCR beta carried unique molecular identifiers. MiXCR, applied by TCRdb to the PCR reads, yields one record per CDR3 protein. The sample lists hundreds of thousands of distinct CDR3 sequences, approximately 53% occurring once. This chain links TRBV29-1 with TRBJ2-1, with 10 bases identical to TRBD1. Sequencing was performed on blood. This receptor was identified in a girl aged 5-17 years with multiple sclerosis. This chain's CDR3 is CSVERGDRGYNEQFF. The CDR3 DNA is TGCAGCGTTGAAAGAGGGGACAGGGGCTACAATGAGCAGTTCTTC.